Listed here is a single T cell receptor (beta chain). It has no known antigen specificity. No much larger clone is present one base from it, and per-base qualities are unavailable. From the cysteine up to the phenylalanine, the CDR3 has a length of 18 residues. Only the CDR3 region is kept as DNA, spanning 54 bases read in frame from base 1. In the germline V gene, CDR1 corresponds to MDHEN and CDR2 to SYDVKM. V loses 6 bases of germline sequence and J loses 2 bases, and the interval between the two ends is 25 bases. This sample was taken from a study of shared clonotypes between healthy human individuals (dated by TCRdb to about 2020). At the level of the whole study: The cohort included a few men and a couple of women between 18 and 49 years of age. Different laboratories and diverse techniques were used to prepare libraries and sequence TCR repertoires, to increase sequencing depth and limit assay-specific biases. For each donor, three plates each were used for CD4 naive and CD4 memory, two plates were used for CD8 naive, and one plate was used for CD8 memory. Leukapheresis yielded between about 0.94 and 10 billion PBMCs per donor. To estimate repertoire size and how much clonotype sharing occurs between individuals, the study deeply sequenced the blood TCR repertoires of roughly 5 healthy adults. General findings and caveats noted by the study authors: Rarefaction of sorted-subset datasets indicated incomplete sequencing despite the large sequencing depth. Sharing across a few donors was observed for around 5% of naive CD4, about 3.2% of naive CD8, about 2.3% of memory CD4, and about 0.4% of memory CD8 clonotypes. Only blood was sampled, and tissue TCR repertoires likely differ from those in blood. Naive subsets generally had larger estimated clonotype richness than memory subsets. Based on pairwise subsampling, the degree of clonotype sharing among donors was expected to be affected by sequencing depth. Because the study included a small number of donors, the genetic and exposure-history diversity represented was limited. Compared with non-shared clonotypes, clonotypes shared by all four sorted-subset donors had higher generation probabilities.

The donors were healthy, HIV-negative adults who had no recently reported acute infections or vaccinations. Every donor was a Caucasian adult living in Nashville, Tennessee, USA. CD4+ T cells were enriched by magnetic negative selection; naive cells were then positively selected on CD45RA, and the negative fraction formed the memory subset. Blood was collected by leukapheresis, and PBMCs were isolated by Ficoll-Histopaque density gradient centrifugation and then cryopreserved in liquid nitrogen vapor phase. Analytical flow cytometry was used to check the purity and quantity of each magnetically sorted T cell population. Each sorted fraction had its genomic DNA isolated and then quantified by UV absorbance on a Nanodrop 2000c. Using the deep immunoSEQ assay, multiplex PCR amplified TCR CDR3 regions from genomic DNA. Extracted genomic DNA from each cell subset was spread evenly across all wells of several immunoSEQ 96-well plates, with each plate serving as a replicate. For sorted subsets, roughly 200 ng genomic DNA, equal to about 30,000 T cell genomes, was loaded into each replicate PCR. The purified libraries were quantified using a Qubit 3.0 fluorometer, sized with a Bioanalyzer 2100, and then quantified again using the KAPA Library Quantification kit. Every immunoSEQ 96-well plate was sequenced on a dedicated single-read 150-cycle Illumina NextSeq 550 flow cell. The source study handled its data this way. Because only junctional sequences without quality scores were contained in the immunoSEQ output, filtering matching that applied to full-length reads could not be performed. Sequences were annotated with PyIR, a Python wrapper for IgBLAST v1.9, using IMGT germline references to assign V/J genes and CDR3. Reads were filtered out if the reads had weak V/J assignments (E-value above 1e-6), no CDR3, stop codons, out-of-frame junctions, or ambiguous translated residues. V3J clonotypes were defined by identical inferred V gene, J gene, and CDR3 amino acid sequence. Percentage overlap between repertoires was calculated by dividing the number of shared unique clonotypes by the size of the smaller repertoire. Repertoire richness was assessed with RTK rarefaction, the Chao1 estimator, and Recon v2.1 estimates of unobserved clonotypes. For all TCRbeta clonotypes obtained by the gDNA method from a few donors, generation probabilities were computed with OLGA. TCRdb re-hosts the immuneACCESS table, in-frame sequences only. Its copies lack some clones; in the studies checked, an unresolved V gene accounts for under half of them, and the cause for the rest is not known. V, J and clone size were drawn from that table, and D and trimming were deduced from the DNA. This sample holds roughly 2.2 million clones; 80% to 95% were observed only once. The ten largest account for 0.3% to 0.45% of the sample.

This chain joins TRBV28 to TRBJ2-5, and TRBD1 may be the D gene, going by 6 matching bases. The sequenced material came from naive CD4+ T cells from PBMCs. The meaning of the sample's cell subset or site label: CD45RA+ positively selected. The source is a man younger than 35 in good health. Some clones in this sample may be carry-over from other donors' samples. The CDR3 corresponds to CASSPVIVRGDTQETQYF. The sequence in DNA is TGTGCCAGCAGCCCCGTTATAGTCAGGGGAGACACACAAGAGACCCAGTACTTC.